The present T cell receptor beta chain was sequenced within a study of blood T cell repertoires in COVID-19. Across the study: The samples span acute and convalescent COVID-19 from the United States, Italy and Spain. PBMCs, B-cell-depleted T cells, or T cells were the source of the cDNA or gDNA that made up the material.

V was shortened by 7 bases and J by 6 bases, with 19 bases between the two germline ends. The CDR3 covers 15 residues. Germline values: CDR1 MNHEY, CDR2 SVGAGI. Original analysis: Reference gene primers were amplified, and this amplification served to estimate nucleated cell counts. Profiled with immunoSEQ multiplex PCR; TCRdb holds only in-frame clones, not every one. The V and J calls and clone size come from that table; D and trimming were worked out from the DNA. The sample consists of roughly 54,000 clones, roughly 84% of them appearing once. The sequence came from a man between 45 and 60 years old with acute or convalescent COVID-19. The sequenced sample consisted of peripheral blood. The chain joins TRBV6-5 to TRBJ2-1, with D perhaps TRBD1 (5 bases). In nucleotides, the CDR3 is TGTGCCAGCAATCCTTGGCGGCAAAGGGGCAATGAGCAGTTCTTC. Translated: CASNPWRQRGNEQFF.